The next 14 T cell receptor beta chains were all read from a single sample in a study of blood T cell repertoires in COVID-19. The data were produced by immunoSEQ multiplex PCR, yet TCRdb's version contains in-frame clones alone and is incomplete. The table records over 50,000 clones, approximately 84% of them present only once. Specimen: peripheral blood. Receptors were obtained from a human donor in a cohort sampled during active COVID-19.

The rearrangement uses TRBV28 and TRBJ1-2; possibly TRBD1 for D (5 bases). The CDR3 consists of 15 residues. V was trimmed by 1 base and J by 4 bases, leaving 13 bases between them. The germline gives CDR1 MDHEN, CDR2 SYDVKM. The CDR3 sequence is CASSLSSSGVYGYTF. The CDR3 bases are TGTGCCAGCAGTTTATCCTCTTCGGGGGTCTATGGCTACACCTTC.

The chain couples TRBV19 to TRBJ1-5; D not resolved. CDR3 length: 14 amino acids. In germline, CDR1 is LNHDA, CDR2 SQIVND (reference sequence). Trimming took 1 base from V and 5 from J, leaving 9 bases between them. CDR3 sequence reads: CASSIVGGYQPQHF. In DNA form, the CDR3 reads TGTGCCAGTAGTATAGTGGGAGGTTATCAGCCCCAGCATTTT.

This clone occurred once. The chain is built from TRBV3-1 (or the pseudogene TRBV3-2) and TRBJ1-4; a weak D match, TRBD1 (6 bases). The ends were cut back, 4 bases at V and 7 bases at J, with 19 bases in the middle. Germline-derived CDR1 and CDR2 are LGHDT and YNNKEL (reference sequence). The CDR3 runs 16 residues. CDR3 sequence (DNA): TGTGCCAGCAGCCCCGGGCGGACAGTAGATGGTGAAAAACTGTTTTTT. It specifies CASSPGRTVDGEKLFF.

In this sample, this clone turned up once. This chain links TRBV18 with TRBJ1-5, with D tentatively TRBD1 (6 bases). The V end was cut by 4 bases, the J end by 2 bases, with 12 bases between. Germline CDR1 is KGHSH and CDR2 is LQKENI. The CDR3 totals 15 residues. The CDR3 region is CASSRGGWGNQPQHF. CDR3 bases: TGTGCCAGCTCACGGGGGGGCTGGGGCAATCAGCCCCAGCATTTT.

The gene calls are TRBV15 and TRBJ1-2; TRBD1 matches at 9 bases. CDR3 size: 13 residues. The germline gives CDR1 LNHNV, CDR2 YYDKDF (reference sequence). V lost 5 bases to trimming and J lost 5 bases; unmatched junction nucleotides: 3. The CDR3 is CATSVDRGYGYTF. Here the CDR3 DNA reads TGTGCCACCAGCGTAGACAGGGGGTATGGCTACACCTTC.

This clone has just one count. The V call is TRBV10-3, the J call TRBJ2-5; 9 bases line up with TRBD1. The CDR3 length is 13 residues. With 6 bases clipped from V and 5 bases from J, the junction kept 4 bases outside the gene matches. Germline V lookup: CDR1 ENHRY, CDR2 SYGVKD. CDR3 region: CAISTDRGETQYF. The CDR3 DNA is TGTGCCATCAGCACGGACAGGGGTGAGACCCAGTACTTC.

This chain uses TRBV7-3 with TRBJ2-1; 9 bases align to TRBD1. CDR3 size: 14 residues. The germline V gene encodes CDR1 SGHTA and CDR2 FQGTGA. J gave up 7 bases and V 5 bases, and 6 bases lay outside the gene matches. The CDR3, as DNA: TGTGCCAGCAGCCTTGGACAGGGGAGAAATGAGCAGTTCTTC. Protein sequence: CASSLGQGRNEQFF. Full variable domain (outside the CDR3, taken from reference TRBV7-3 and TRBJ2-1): GAGVSQTPSNKVTEKGKYVELRCDPISGHTALYWYRQSLGQGPEFLIYFQGTGAADDSGLPNDRFFAVRPEGSVSTLKIQRTERGDSAVYLCASSLGQGRNEQFFGPGTRLTVL.

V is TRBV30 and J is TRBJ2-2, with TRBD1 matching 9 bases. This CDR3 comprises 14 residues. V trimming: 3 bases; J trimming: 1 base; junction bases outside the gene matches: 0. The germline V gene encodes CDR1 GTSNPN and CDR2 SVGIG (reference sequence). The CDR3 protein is CAWRGQGNTGELFF. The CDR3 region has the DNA TGTGCCTGGAGGGGACAGGGGAACACCGGGGAGCTGTTTTTT.

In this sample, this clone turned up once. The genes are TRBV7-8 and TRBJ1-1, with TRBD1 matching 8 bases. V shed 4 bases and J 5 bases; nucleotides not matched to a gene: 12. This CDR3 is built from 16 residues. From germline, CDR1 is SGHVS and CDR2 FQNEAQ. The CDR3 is CASSSLSGQGRTEAFF. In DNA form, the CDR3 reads TGTGCCAGCAGCTCACTATCCGGACAGGGAAGGACTGAAGCTTTCTTT.

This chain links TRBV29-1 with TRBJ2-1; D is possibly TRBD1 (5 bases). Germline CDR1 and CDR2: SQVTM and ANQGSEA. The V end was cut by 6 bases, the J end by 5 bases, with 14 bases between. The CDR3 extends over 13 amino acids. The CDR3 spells CSVTVQANNEQFF. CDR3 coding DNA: TGCAGCGTCACGGTACAGGCGAACAATGAGCAGTTCTTC.

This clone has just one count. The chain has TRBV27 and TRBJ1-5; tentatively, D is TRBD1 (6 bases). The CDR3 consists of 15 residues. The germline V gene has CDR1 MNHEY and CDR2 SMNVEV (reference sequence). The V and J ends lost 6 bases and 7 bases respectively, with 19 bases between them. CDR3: CASSDTPGGRQPQHF. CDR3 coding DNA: TGTGCCAGCAGCGACACACCGGGGGGGCGGCAGCCCCAGCATTTT.

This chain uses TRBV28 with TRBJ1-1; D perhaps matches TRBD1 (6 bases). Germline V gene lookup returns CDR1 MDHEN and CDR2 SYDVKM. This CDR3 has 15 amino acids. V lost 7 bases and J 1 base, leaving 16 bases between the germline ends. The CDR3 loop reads CASNWPKQGNTEAFF. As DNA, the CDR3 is TGTGCCAGCAATTGGCCAAAACAGGGGAACACTGAAGCTTTCTTT.

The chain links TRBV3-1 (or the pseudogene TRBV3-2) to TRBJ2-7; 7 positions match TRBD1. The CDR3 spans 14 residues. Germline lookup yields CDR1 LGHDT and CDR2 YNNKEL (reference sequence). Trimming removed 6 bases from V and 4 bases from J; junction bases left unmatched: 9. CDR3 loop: CASSPQTGQYEQYF. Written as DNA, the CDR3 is TGTGCCAGCAGTCCTCAGACAGGGCAGTACGAGCAGTACTTC.

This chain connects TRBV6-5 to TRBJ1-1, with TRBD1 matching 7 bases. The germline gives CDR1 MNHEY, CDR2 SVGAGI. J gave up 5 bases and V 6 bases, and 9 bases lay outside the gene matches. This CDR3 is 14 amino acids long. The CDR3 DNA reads TGTGCCAGCAGGAAAGGGACAGTTTTGACTGAAGCTTTCTTT. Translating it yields CASRKGTVLTEAFF.